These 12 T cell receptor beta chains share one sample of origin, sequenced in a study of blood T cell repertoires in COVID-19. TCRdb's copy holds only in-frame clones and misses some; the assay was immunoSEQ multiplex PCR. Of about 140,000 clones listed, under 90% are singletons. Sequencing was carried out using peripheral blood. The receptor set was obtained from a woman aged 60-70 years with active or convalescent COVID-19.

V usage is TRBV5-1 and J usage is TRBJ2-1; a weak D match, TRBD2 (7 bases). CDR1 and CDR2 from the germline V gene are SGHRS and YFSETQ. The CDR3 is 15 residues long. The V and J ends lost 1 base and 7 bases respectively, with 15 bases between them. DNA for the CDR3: TGCGCCAGCAGCTTGACGGCGGGGGCAGGGAATGAGCAGTTCTTC. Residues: CASSLTAGAGNEQFF.

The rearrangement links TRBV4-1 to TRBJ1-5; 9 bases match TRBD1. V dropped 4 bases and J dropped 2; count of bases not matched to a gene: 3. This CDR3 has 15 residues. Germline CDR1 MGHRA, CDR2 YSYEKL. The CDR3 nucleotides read TGCGCCAGCAGCCTCAGACAGGGGGGCAATCAGCCCCAGCATTTT. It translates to CASSLRQGGNQPQHF.

The CDR3 reads CASSQFPRGRLGNGYTF. Here the CDR3 DNA reads TGCGCCAGCAGCCAGTTTCCCAGGGGGCGCTTGGGGAATGGCTACACCTTC. The genes are TRBV4-1 and TRBJ1-2, with TRBD1 matching over 8 bases. This CDR3 comprises 17 residues. V was clipped by 3 bases and J by 6 bases; unmatched bases: 15. In germline, CDR1 is MGHRA, CDR2 YSYEKL.

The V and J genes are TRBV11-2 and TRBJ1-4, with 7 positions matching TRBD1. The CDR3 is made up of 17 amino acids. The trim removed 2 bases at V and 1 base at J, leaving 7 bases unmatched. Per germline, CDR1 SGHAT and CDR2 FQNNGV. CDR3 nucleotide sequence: TGTGCCAGCAGCTTACGCCTTCGACAGGGAACTAATGAAAAACTGTTTTTT. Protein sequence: CASSLRLRQGTNEKLFF.

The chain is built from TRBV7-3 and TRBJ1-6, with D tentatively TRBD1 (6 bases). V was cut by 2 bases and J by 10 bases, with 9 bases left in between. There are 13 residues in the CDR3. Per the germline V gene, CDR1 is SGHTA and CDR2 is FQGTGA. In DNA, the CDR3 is TGTGCCAGCAGCTTAGCAGGGGACTCACCCCTCCACTTT. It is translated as CASSLAGDSPLHF.

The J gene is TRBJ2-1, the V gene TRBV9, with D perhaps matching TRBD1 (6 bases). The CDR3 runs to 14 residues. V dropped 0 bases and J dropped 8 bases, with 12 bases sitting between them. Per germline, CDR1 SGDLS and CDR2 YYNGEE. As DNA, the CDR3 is TGTGCCAGCAGCGTAGTGGGCAGGGGCCATGAGCAGTTCTTC. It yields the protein CASSVVGRGHEQFF. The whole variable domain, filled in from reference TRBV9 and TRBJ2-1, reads DSGVTQTPKHLITATGQRVTLRCSPRSGDLSVYWYQQSLDQGLQFLIQYYNGEERAKGNILERFSAQQFPDLHSELNLSSLELGDSALYFCASSVVGRGHEQFFGPGTRLTVL.

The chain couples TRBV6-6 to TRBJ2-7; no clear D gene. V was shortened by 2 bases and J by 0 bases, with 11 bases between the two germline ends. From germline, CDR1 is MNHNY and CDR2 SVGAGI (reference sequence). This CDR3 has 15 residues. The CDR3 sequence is CASSYDGESSYEQYV. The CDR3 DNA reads TGTGCCAGCAGTTACGACGGAGAAAGCTCCTACGAGCAGTACGTC.

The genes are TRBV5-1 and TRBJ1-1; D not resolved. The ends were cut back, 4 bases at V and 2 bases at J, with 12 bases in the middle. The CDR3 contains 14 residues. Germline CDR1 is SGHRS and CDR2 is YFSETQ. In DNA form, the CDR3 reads TGCGCCAGCAGCCCCGTACAGCAAAACACTGAAGCTTTCTTT. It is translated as CASSPVQQNTEAFF.

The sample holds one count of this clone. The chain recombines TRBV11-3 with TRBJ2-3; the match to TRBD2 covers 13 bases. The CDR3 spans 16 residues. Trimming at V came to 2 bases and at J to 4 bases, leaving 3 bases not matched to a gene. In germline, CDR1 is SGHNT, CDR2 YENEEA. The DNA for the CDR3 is TGTGCCAGCAGCTTAAGAGGACTAGCGGGAGCAGATACGCAGTATTTT. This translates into CASSLRGLAGADTQYF.

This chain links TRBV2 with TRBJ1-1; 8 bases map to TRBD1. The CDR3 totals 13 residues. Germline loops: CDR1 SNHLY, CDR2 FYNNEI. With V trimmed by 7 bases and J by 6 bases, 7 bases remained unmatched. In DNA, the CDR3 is TGTGCCAGCACTCTGGACAGGGTAGCTGAAGCTTTCTTT. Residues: CASTLDRVAEAFF.

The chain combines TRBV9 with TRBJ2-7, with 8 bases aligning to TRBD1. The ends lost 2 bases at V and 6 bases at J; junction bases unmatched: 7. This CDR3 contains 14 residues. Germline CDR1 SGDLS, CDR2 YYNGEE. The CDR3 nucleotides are TGTGCCAGCAGCGTGGGGACAGGTCCAGGCGAGCAGTACGTC. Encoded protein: CASSVGTGPGEQYV.

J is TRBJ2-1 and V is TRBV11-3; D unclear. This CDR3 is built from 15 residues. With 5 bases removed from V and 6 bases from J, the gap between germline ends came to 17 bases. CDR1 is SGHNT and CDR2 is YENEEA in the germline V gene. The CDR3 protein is CASSPGLELGNEQFF. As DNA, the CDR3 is TGTGCCAGCAGCCCGGGTCTGGAGTTAGGCAATGAGCAGTTCTTC.